This TCR beta chain was recovered during a study of shared clonotypes between healthy human individuals. About the research overall: CD8 memory received one plate per donor, CD8 naive two, CD4 memory three and CD4 naive three.

Findings and limits, study-wide: Limited genetic and exposure-history diversity came from having few donors. Sharing across four donors was highest in naive CD4 (roughly 5%) and lowest in memory CD8 (about 0.4%).

Investigators divided CD4+ cells into CD45RA+ naive and CD45RA-negative memory subsets. The count of this clone is one. Its antigen is as yet unknown. J was trimmed by 0 bases and V by 4 bases; bases with no gene match: 0. Per germline, CDR1 MDHEN and CDR2 SYDVKM. The CDR3 is 14 amino acids. Produced via immunoSEQ multiplex PCR; TCRdb's table is partial and in-frame only. The sample has approximately 1.4 million clones; approximately 98% are singletons. The chain employs TRBV28 and TRBJ2-3; 8 bases are a match to TRBD2. The specimen was naive CD4+ T cells sorted from blood. Subset meaning: CD45RA+ positively selected. This receptor was obtained from a man aged 25 to 45 in good health. The chain's CDR3 is CASSSSGSTDTQYF. In DNA form, the CDR3 reads TGTGCCAGCAGTTCTAGCGGGAGCACAGATACGCAGTATTTT.